Below are 8 T cell receptor beta chains sequenced from a single sample in a study of blood T cell repertoires in COVID-19. This table comes from immunoSEQ multiplex PCR, and its TCRdb copy is limited to in-frame clones, with some not included. The table shows some 210,000 clones, with about 91% occurring only once. Sequences were obtained from peripheral blood. The receptors here all came from a man aged 30 to 39 with acute or convalescent COVID-19.

The J gene is TRBJ1-3, the V gene TRBV28; TRBD1 matches 11 bases. The ends lost 5 bases at V and 3 bases at J; junction bases unmatched: 15. This CDR3 comprises 19 residues. Germline CDR1 reads MDHEN; CDR2 reads SYDVKM. CDR3: CASSVIGTGGIVGGNTIYF. CDR3 sequence (DNA): TGTGCCAGCAGTGTTATAGGGACAGGGGGGATAGTCGGTGGAAACACCATATATTTT.

The chain carries TRBV15 and TRBJ2-3; D is uncertain. The CDR3 runs to 15 residues. CDR1 LNHNV and CDR2 YYDKDF come from the germline V gene (reference sequence). V was cut by 0 bases and J by 6 bases, with 13 bases left in between. The CDR3 is CATSRDRLAIDTQYF. The CDR3 region has the DNA TGTGCCACCAGCAGAGATCGTTTAGCTATTGATACGCAGTATTTT. Full variable domain (rest looked up from reference TRBV15 and TRBJ2-3): DAMVIQNPRYQVTQFGKPVTLSCSQTLNHNVMYWYQQKSSQAPKLLFHYYDKDFNNEADTPDNFQSRRPNTSFCFLDIRSPGLGDTAMYLCATSRDRLAIDTQYFGPGTRLTVL.

V gene TRBV27 combines with J gene TRBJ1-5; maybe TRBD1 (5 bases). The V gene lost 5 bases and the J gene lost 2 bases, with 10 bases spanning the gap. CDR1 MNHEY and CDR2 SMNVEV come from the germline V gene (reference sequence). The CDR3 extends over 14 amino acids. The DNA of the CDR3 is TGTGCCAGCAGTCGAGGACAAGGCAATCAGCCCCAGCATTTT. Protein: CASSRGQGNQPQHF.

This clone showed up just a few times. The V gene is TRBV4-1, the J gene TRBJ2-7, with 11 bases aligning to TRBD2. The CDR3 extends over 14 amino acids. Germline V gene lookup returns CDR1 MGHRA and CDR2 YSYEKL. The J segment lost 5 bases and the V segment lost 4 bases, leaving 4 bases of the junction unmatched. The CDR3 DNA reads as TGCGCCAGCAGCCGACTAGCGGGAACCAACGAGCAGTACTTC. This codes for CASSRLAGTNEQYF.

This chain connects TRBV24-1 to TRBJ2-1; 10 bases are a match to TRBD2. Germline-derived CDR1 and CDR2 are KGHDR and SFDVKD. The CDR3 is 16 residues long. V dropped 0 bases and J dropped 6; count of bases not matched to a gene: 4. The CDR3 protein is CATSDLTSGIPNEQFF. CDR3 DNA: TGTGCCACCAGTGATTTGACTAGCGGGATACCCAATGAGCAGTTCTTC.

The chain has TRBV11-3 and TRBJ2-1; unclear D gene. CDR3 length: 13 amino acids. Trimming took 4 bases from V and 10 from J, leaving 14 bases between them. The germline V gene encodes CDR1 SGHNT and CDR2 YENEEA. The CDR3 DNA is TGTGCCAGCAGCTCGCGCGAGCCCGGGGAGCAGTTCTTC. Amino acid sequence: CASSSREPGEQFF.

V is TRBV28 and J is TRBJ2-7, with D hard to call. Trimming cost V 4 bases and J 3 bases, with 4 bases left between them. The CDR3 runs 11 residues. Germline CDR1 MDHEN, CDR2 SYDVKM. The CDR3, as DNA: TGTGCCAGCAGTTACGGCTACGAGCAGTACTTC. Translating gives CASSYGYEQYF.

This rearrangement joins TRBV6-2 or TRBV6-3 to TRBJ2-7; 10 bases fit TRBD2. V was pared by 4 bases and J by 0 bases, with 3 bases of the junction left unmatched. The CDR3 is 15 amino acids. CDR1 is MNHEY and CDR2 is SVGEGT in the germline V gene. The CDR3 is CASSFRTSGSYEQYF. As DNA, the CDR3 is TGTGCCAGCAGTTTCAGGACTAGCGGCTCCTACGAGCAGTACTTC.